These 20 T cell receptor beta chains were all obtained from the same sample, sequenced in a study of blood T cells in healthy people across ages. Primers used in a second PCR of roughly 6 to 11 cycles were a sample-barcoded 5' primer and a J-beta primer mix. TCRdb analysed the 5' RACE reads with MiXCR anew, one entry per CDR3 protein. The sample has roughly 1.9 million distinct CDR3 sequences; 39% are singletons. The specimen sequenced was blood. These receptors were taken from a human donor in good health.

This chain links TRBV7-6 with TRBJ2-7; no clear D gene. The V gene's germline CDR1 is SGHVS and CDR2 FNYEAQ. This CDR3 has 14 residues. Trimming took off 1 base at V and 3 bases at J, with 10 bases between the two ends. The CDR3 coding sequence is TGTGCCAGCAGCTTAGATTTCGCCAGCTACGAGCAGTACTTC. It yields the protein CASSLDFASYEQYF.

The J gene is TRBJ1-5, the V gene TRBV5-1; D may be TRBD1 (6 bases). Looked up from germline, CDR1 is SGHRS and CDR2 is YFSETQ. V was trimmed by 1 base and J by 6 bases, leaving 14 bases between them. This CDR3 has 15 residues. CDR3 residues: CASSLFSGAVQPQHF. The CDR3 bases are TGCGCCAGCAGCTTGTTTTCAGGGGCCGTTCAGCCCCAGCATTTT.

The chain joins TRBV11-2 to TRBJ2-1; the match to TRBD1 covers 7 bases. Germline V gives CDR1 SGHAT, CDR2 FQNNGV. V trimming: 3 bases; J trimming: 13 bases; junction bases outside the gene matches: 9. The CDR3 runs to 13 residues. This CDR3 reads CASSLGPGTEQFF. In nucleotides, the CDR3 is TGTGCCAGCAGCTTGGGGCCCGGGACAGAACAGTTCTTC.

This clonotype was found a few times. The V and J genes are TRBV3-1 and TRBJ1-1; 8 nucleotides match TRBD1. After removal of 7 bases from V and 4 bases from J, the junction contained 8 bases not matched to a gene. The germline V gene encodes CDR1 LGHDT and CDR2 YNNKEL (reference sequence). The CDR3 has 14 residues. The DNA for the CDR3 is TGTGCCAGCACCCCAGGACAGGGCAGCACTGAAGCTTTCTTT. It translates to CASTPGQGSTEAFF.

The chain employs TRBV29-1 and TRBJ1-1; D is possibly TRBD1 (6 bases). Germline lookup yields CDR1 SQVTM and CDR2 ANQGSEA. The CDR3 sequence is 14 residues long. The ends were cut back, 5 bases at V and 0 bases at J, with 13 bases in the middle. CDR3 protein: CSVTRRGMNTEAFF. CDR3 coding DNA: TGCAGCGTTACTCGGAGGGGGATGAACACTGAAGCTTTCTTT.

This clonotype was counted between two and nine times. The chain carries TRBV27 and TRBJ2-1, with 10 bases matching TRBD1. CDR3 size: 16 residues. The germline CDR1 and CDR2 sequences are MNHEY and SMNVEV (reference sequence). The V and J ends lost 4 bases and 7 bases, in that order; junction bases with no gene match: 10. The chain's CDR3 is CASSSPKGQGTNEQFF. The CDR3 DNA sequence: TGTGCCAGCAGTTCTCCAAAGGGACAGGGGACTAATGAGCAGTTCTTC.

V gene TRBV7-9 combines with J gene TRBJ2-1; 7 bases agree with TRBD2. Trimming removed 2 bases from V and 7 bases from J; junction bases left unmatched: 11. The CDR3 is 16 residues long. From germline, CDR1 is SEHNR and CDR2 FQNEAQ (reference sequence). CDR3 protein: CASSLLPGMGGNEQFF. The DNA of the CDR3 is TGTGCCAGCAGCTTATTACCGGGGATGGGAGGGAATGAGCAGTTCTTC.

Remarks on this clonotype: The junction departs from germline at one end; a sequencing error may be responsible. The rearrangement uses TRBV3-1 and TRBJ1-1, with D tentatively TRBD1 (5 bases). CDR1 LGHDT and CDR2 YNNKEL come from the germline V gene (reference sequence). This CDR3 contains 15 residues. Here the CDR3 DNA reads TGCGCCAGCAGCCAAGATATAAACCTCCAAAGGGGAGCTTTCTTT. Translated, it gives CASSQDINLQRGAFF.

The chain employs TRBV20-1 and TRBJ1-6; D gene uncertain. Trimming took 0 bases from V and 7 from J, leaving 4 bases between them. The germline V gene has CDR1 DFQATT and CDR2 SNEGSKA (reference sequence). The CDR3 runs to 12 residues. CDR3 protein: CSARDENSPLHF. The DNA of the CDR3 is TGCAGTGCTAGAGATGAGAATTCACCCCTCCACTTT.

The rearrangement joins TRBV11-2 to TRBJ2-1; D gene uncertain. The germline V gene encodes CDR1 SGHAT and CDR2 FQNNGV. Trimming cost V 2 bases and J 4 bases, with 24 bases left between them. CDR3 size: 19 residues. In DNA form, the CDR3 reads TGTGCCAGCAGCTTAATTCCCATGGATCCGGTCTTTTGGTACAATGAGCAGTTCTTC. Translated: CASSLIPMDPVFWYNEQFF.

Only a few counts were recorded for this clonotype. The junction departs from the called germline gene at one end, perhaps through a read error. This rearrangement joins TRBV7-9 to TRBJ1-2; D is perhaps TRBD1 (5 bases). CDR3 length: 12 residues. Germline assignment: CDR1 SEHNR and CDR2 FQNEAQ (reference sequence). The CDR3 DNA is TGTGCCAGCAGTTTAGCGGGACGAGGCTACACCTTC. It yields the protein CASSLAGRGYTF. Supplemented by reference TRBV7-9 and TRBJ1-2, the full variable domain reads DTGVSQNPRHKITKRGQNVTFRCDPISEHNRLYWYRQTLGQGPEFLTYFQNEAQLEKSRLLSDRFSAERPKGSFSTLEIQRTEQGDSAMYLCASSLAGRGYTFGSGTRLTVV.

The chain is built from TRBV29-1 and TRBJ1-2; a possible D gene is TRBD1 (6 bases). V dropped 4 bases and J dropped 10 bases, with 22 bases sitting between them. This CDR3 region has 14 residues. Per the germline V gene, CDR1 is SQVTM and CDR2 is ANQGSEA. The CDR3 DNA is TGCAGCGTTGTAACATCCGGAACAGGGTGCACCTACACCTTC. Its protein is CSVVTSGTGCTYTF.

There are a few counts of this clonotype. Compared with germline, one end of the junction differs, possibly owing to a read error. The chain carries TRBV10-3 and TRBJ1-2; D unresolved. The CDR3 has 16 amino acids. The germline V gene encodes CDR1 ENHRY and CDR2 SYGVKD. The CDR3 bases are TGTGCCATCAGTGAGTCAGGTTCCAGCCTGAACTATGACTACACCTTC. Translating gives CAISESGSSLNYDYTF.

The chain is built from TRBV20-1 and TRBJ2-4; TRBD1 might be the D (5 bases). The tail of the sequence fits TRBJ2-7 better, so the J call may be wrong. Germline CDR1 DFQATT, CDR2 SNEGSKA (reference sequence). There are 12 residues in the CDR3. CDR3 protein: CSARDIACEQYF. The CDR3 DNA follows: TGCAGTGCTAGGGACATTGCCTGCGAGCAGTACTTC.

The CDR3, as DNA: TGTGCCAGCAGCCCCTTGGGGCCGCCGGGATACAATGAGCAGTTCTTC. Its translation: CASSPLGPPGYNEQFF. This rearrangement joins TRBV11-2 to TRBJ2-1; D could derive from TRBD1 or TRBD2 (5 bases each). Germline CDR1 and CDR2: SGHAT and FQNNGV. V shed 5 bases and J shed 4 bases, with 18 bases lying between them. This CDR3 has 16 residues.

In this sample, this clonotype turned up a few times. The J gene is TRBJ1-1, the V gene TRBV4-3, with D tentatively TRBD1 (6 bases). CDR3 length: 15 residues. Trimming left V 4 bases short and J 5 bases short, with 17 bases between. Germline CDR1 LGHNA, CDR2 YSLEER. The CDR3 DNA is TGCGCCAGCAGCCTACAAGGGGGGAGGGGAACTGAAGCTTTCTTT. As protein: CASSLQGGRGTEAFF.

Comment on this clonotype: This may be a read error: a much more frequent sequence differs by one nucleotide. The chain is built from TRBV7-9 and TRBJ1-1; TRBD1 matches at 8 bases. Germline assignment: CDR1 SEHNR and CDR2 FQNEAQ (reference sequence). The CDR3 consists of 13 residues. CDR3 sequence: CASSWTGNTETFF. CDR3 nucleotides: TGTGCCAGCAGCTGGACAGGGAACACTGAAACTTTCTTT.

This clonotype was seen a few times. The chain combines TRBV5-1 with TRBJ2-4, with D possibly being TRBD1 or TRBD2 (6 bases each). With the DNA end fitting TRBJ2-7 better, the J assignment may be wrong. The germline V gene encodes CDR1 SGHRS and CDR2 YFSETQ. The CDR3 covers 15 residues. CDR3 coding DNA: TGCGCCAGCAGCTTGGACTGGGGGGCGGAGGACGAGCAGTACTTC. Protein product: CASSLDWGAEDEQYF.

The chain employs TRBV7-3 and TRBJ1-3; D unclear. Looked up from germline, CDR1 is SGHTA and CDR2 is FQGTGA. V was shortened by 2 bases and J by 0 bases, with 5 bases between the two germline ends. The CDR3 contains 14 residues. CDR3 nucleotides: TGTGCCAGCAGCTTAGACCACTCTGGAAACACCATATATTTT. As protein: CASSLDHSGNTIYF. Complete variable domain (other parts from reference TRBV7-3 and TRBJ1-3): GAGVSQTPSNKVTEKGKYVELRCDPISGHTALYWYRQSLGQGPEFLIYFQGTGAADDSGLPNDRFFAVRPEGSVSTLKIQRTERGDSAVYLCASSLDHSGNTIYFGEGSWLTVV.

This chain links TRBV6-1 with TRBJ2-7, with D possibly TRBD1 on 6 matching bases. Germline V gene data show CDR1 as MNHNS and CDR2 as SASEGT. The CDR3 spans 13 residues. Trimming took off 10 bases at V and 4 bases at J, with 17 bases between the two ends. CDR3 bases: TGTGCCACTCCGGGACATAGATCGTACGAGCAGTACTTC. Translating gives CATPGHRSYEQYF.